This T cell receptor (beta chain) was identified during a study of T cell responses to AZD1222 COVID-19 vaccine. Data came from immunoSEQ multiplex PCR; TCRdb stores just in-frame clones and leaves some out. Of 85,000 to 95,000 clones in the sample, approximately 89% are singletons; the top ten hold 5.5%. Broader study findings: Spike regions recognized by vaccine-associated CD4 TCRs spanned the protein, led by 160-218 and 743-854. Females outnumbered males among donors, who were mostly white British; clonal diversity was possibly underestimated. Researchers took repertoire samples only after the peak T cell response had come.

Only one count was recorded for this clone. Its antigen remains unidentified. The sequenced sample was peripheral blood, obtained 28 days after the second AZD1222 dose. This TCR derives from an adult who received the AZD1222 COVID-19 vaccine.

The CDR3 DNA sequence: TGTGCCAGCAGCTTAAACCAGGTCTGGGATGAGCAGTTCTTC. This translates into CASSLNQVWDEQFF. The chain carries TRBV7-3 and TRBJ2-1; D not certain. CDR1 and CDR2 from the germline V gene are SGHTA and FQGTGA. CDR3 length: 14 residues. Trimming took 1 base from V and 8 from J, leaving 12 bases between them.